One and the same sample provided the 14 T cell receptor beta chains below, sequenced in a study of T cells in Graves' hyperthyroidism and ophthalmopathy. Authors of the study amplified TCR beta CDR3 regions from RNA transcripts. TCR CDR3 underwent first-round RT-PCR with the HTBI primer set. From the multiplex PCR reads, TCRdb called clonotypes with MiXCR, one entry per CDR3 protein. The sample shows some 300,000 distinct CDR3 sequences, roughly 13% of them seen only once. Sequenced material: blood. The receptors stem from a middle-aged woman with Graves' hyperthyroidism.

Note on this clonotype: The junction departs from the called germline gene at one end, perhaps through a read error. The gene calls are TRBV7-8 and TRBJ2-1, with TRBD2 identical over 7 bases. The germline CDR1 and CDR2 sequences are SGHVS and FQNEAQ. This CDR3 region has 15 residues. CDR3 bases: TGTGCCAGCAGCTTAGTGCGGGAGTCCTCCAATGAGCAGTTCTTC. Translated, it gives CASSLVRESSNEQFF.

This clonotype appeared many times. V usage is TRBV10-3 and J usage is TRBJ1-1; TRBD1 matches at 7 bases. The germline gives CDR1 ENHRY, CDR2 SYGVKD. The CDR3 is 15 amino acids. Trimming cost V 2 bases and J 10 bases; bases outside gene matches: 13. As DNA, the CDR3 is TGTGCCATCAGTGAGAATATAGGACAGGCCGGAGCAGCTTTCTTT. Its protein is CAISENIGQAGAAFF.

The chain joins TRBV19 to TRBJ1-4; weak D call: TRBD1 (5 bases). The germline V and J ends were trimmed by 6 bases and 0 bases, with 14 bases remaining between them. The V gene's germline CDR1 is LNHDA and CDR2 SQIVND (reference sequence). This CDR3 is built from 16 residues. In nucleotides, the CDR3 is TGTGCCAGTAGCCCAACTCCAGGGCCAACTAATGAAAAACTGTTTTTT. Translation gives CASSPTPGPTNEKLFF.

This clonotype was counted at least ten times. This chain joins TRBV6-1 and TRBJ1-2; D unresolved. The CDR3 sequence is 14 residues long. Trimming pared 2 bases from V and 7 bases from J, leaving 14 bases between. Germline CDR1 and CDR2: MNHNS and SASEGT. CDR3 loop: CASSEFGIPSGYTF. CDR3 coding DNA: TGTGCCAGCAGTGAATTTGGGATCCCGTCTGGCTACACCTTC.

The CDR3 DNA reads as TGTGCCAGCAGCTCTTCGGGGCTGAGAGTGGCACGCCTCCACTTT. It codes for CASSSSGLRVARLHF. The chain employs TRBV3-1 and TRBJ1-6, with a weak D call TRBD1 (5 bases). The CDR3 length is 15 residues. Trimming took off 5 bases at V and 15 bases at J, with 23 bases between the two ends. Germline CDR1 reads LGHDT; CDR2 reads YNNKEL (reference sequence).

This clonotype was recorded many times. The rearrangement joins TRBV19 to TRBJ1-2; D gene ambiguous. The CDR3 runs to 13 residues. CDR1 LNHDA and CDR2 SQIVND come from the germline V gene (reference sequence). Trimming pared 8 bases from V and 3 bases from J, leaving 13 bases between. This CDR3 reads CASAGMLDYGYTF. The CDR3 DNA follows: TGTGCCAGTGCCGGGATGTTAGACTATGGCTACACCTTC.

There are many counts of this clonotype. The chain has TRBV12-3 or TRBV12-4 and TRBJ2-3, with 10 positions matching TRBD2. The CDR3 runs 13 residues. J lost 4 bases, V lost 7 bases, and 2 bases had no gene match. The DNA for the CDR3 is TGTGCCAGCAATCTAGCGGGAGCAGATACGCAGTATTTT. This translates into CASNLAGADTQYF.

This clonotype was counted at least ten times. The chain links TRBV19 to TRBJ1-1; D not certain. With 3 bases removed from V and 1 base from J, the gap between germline ends came to 6 bases. Germline V CDR1 and CDR2: LNHDA, SQIVND (reference sequence). CDR3 length equals 13 residues. CDR3 amino acids: CASSIRGNTEAFF. CDR3 nucleotides: TGTGCCAGTAGTATTCGGGGGAACACTGAAGCTTTCTTT.

This clonotype was detected a few times. The chain carries TRBV5-5 and TRBJ2-5, with a tentative D call TRBD2 (5 bases). This CDR3 spans 15 amino acids. Germline values: CDR1 SGHKS, CDR2 YYEKEE (reference sequence). Trimming took 0 bases from V and 5 from J, leaving 14 bases between them. CDR3 nucleotide sequence: TGTGCCAGCAGCTTGGGACGGGGTCCGTGGGAGACCCAGTACTTC. Translated: CASSLGRGPWETQYF. The full variable domain, rest sourced from reference TRBV5-5 and TRBJ2-5, is DAGVTQSPTHLIKTRGQQVTLRCSPISGHKSVSWYQQVLGQGPQFIFQYYEKEERGRGNFPDRFSARQFPNYSSELNVNALLLGDSALYLCASSLGRGPWETQYFGPGTRLLVL.

This clonotype has more than one count but fewer than ten. The V gene is TRBV13, the J gene TRBJ2-3; no definite D call. Germline V gene data show CDR1 as PRHDT and CDR2 as FYEKMQ (reference sequence). The CDR3 is 12 residues long. V was shortened by 7 bases and J by 2 bases, with 7 bases between the two germline ends. The CDR3 region has the DNA TGTGCCAGCAACCTGAACACAGATACGCAGTATTTT. Translation gives CASNLNTDTQYF.

This clonotype was counted at least ten times. CDR3 loop: CASSFREFPGHAYF. CDR3 bases: TGTGCCAGCAGTTTTAGGGAGTTCCCTGGCCACGCGTACTTC. The rearrangement uses TRBV12-3 or TRBV12-4 and TRBJ2-5; possibly TRBD2 for D (5 bases). Trimming took off 3 bases at V and 13 bases at J, with 21 bases between the two ends. The CDR3 is made up of 14 amino acids.

This clonotype has a count of ten or more. The chain recombines TRBV7-2 with TRBJ2-5, with 12 bases matching TRBD2. V lost 5 bases to trimming and J lost 5 bases; unmatched junction nucleotides: 9. CDR1 is SGHTA, CDR2 FQGNSA, per germline. This CDR3 spans 16 amino acids. The CDR3, as DNA: TGTGCCAGCAGCCCCCCCCGACTAGCGGGAGTGGAGACCCAGTACTTC. Protein: CASSPPRLAGVETQYF. Using reference TRBV7-2 and TRBJ2-5 for the parts outside the CDR3, the full variable domain is GAGVSQSPSNKVTEKGKDVELRCDPISGHTALYWYRQSLGQGLEFLIYFQGNSAPDKSGLPSDRFSAERTGGSVSTLTIQRTQQEDSAVYLCASSPPRLAGVETQYFGPGTRLLVL.

This clonotype was detected a few times. This chain connects TRBV12-3 or TRBV12-4 to TRBJ2-2; TRBD1 agrees at 8 bases. The V and J ends lost 6 bases and 8 bases, in that order; junction bases with no gene match: 5. The length of the CDR3 is 13 residues. Here the CDR3 reads CASSKTGEGELFF. The CDR3, as DNA: TGTGCCAGCAGCAAGACAGGGGAGGGGGAGCTGTTTTTT.

This clonotype has a count of ten or more. The V and J genes are TRBV28 and TRBJ2-3; no definite D call. V was clipped by 5 bases and J by 2 bases, with 17 bases between them. The CDR3 runs 16 residues. Germline loops: CDR1 MDHEN, CDR2 SYDVKM. CDR3 DNA: TGTGCCAGCAGTATCCCCGGGCAGATTCTCACAGATACGCAGTATTTT. Translation: CASSIPGQILTDTQYF.